The T cell receptor (beta chain) under discussion was sequenced for a study of tumor-infiltrating lymphocytes in primary liver carcinoma. On this clonotype itself: Its target is unknown. A much larger clone differs by one base, so this may be a read error.

This CDR3 comprises 17 residues. Looked up from germline, CDR1 is WSHSY and CDR2 is SAAADI. Making TCR beta cDNA involved 400 to 600 ng total RNA and a constant-region primer. Modified slightly, ARM-PCR produced TCR beta libraries over three nested multiplex PCR rounds. With TRBV1-TRBV30 forward primers and a C-beta reverse primer, the first two PCR rounds were run for around 10 cycles each. MiXCR, run by TCRdb on the multiplex PCR reads, gives a single entry per CDR3 protein. This table has nearly 200,000 distinct CDR3 sequences, less than 65% appearing once. Points from the study as a whole: Tumor region pairs showed greater overlap than either tumor-adjacent or tumor-blood pairs did.

They got blood RNA out of unsorted whole blood and also pulled out germline DNA. The source is an older woman with primary liver carcinoma and hepatitis B virus infection. The chain links TRBV10-2 to TRBJ2-5; 10 bases agree with TRBD1. The sample was peripheral blood. CDR3 loop: CANSESTGGSLSETQYF. The CDR3 bases are TGCGCCAACAGTGAGTCGACAGGGGGCAGTTTGAGTGAGACCCAGTACTTC.